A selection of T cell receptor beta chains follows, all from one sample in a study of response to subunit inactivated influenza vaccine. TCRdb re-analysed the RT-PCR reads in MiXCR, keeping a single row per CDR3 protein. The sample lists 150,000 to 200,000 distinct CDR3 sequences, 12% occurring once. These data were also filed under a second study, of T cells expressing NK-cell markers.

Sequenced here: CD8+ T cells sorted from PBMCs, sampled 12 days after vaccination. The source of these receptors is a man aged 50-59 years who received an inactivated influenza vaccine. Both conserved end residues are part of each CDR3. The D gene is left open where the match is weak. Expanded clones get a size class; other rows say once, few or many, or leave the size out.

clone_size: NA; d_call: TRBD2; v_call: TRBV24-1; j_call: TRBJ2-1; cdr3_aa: CATSDRTSRYNEQFF; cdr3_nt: TGTGCCACCAGTGATCGGACTAGCCGTTACAATGAGCAGTTCTTC
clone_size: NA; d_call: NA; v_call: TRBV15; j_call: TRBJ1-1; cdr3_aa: CATSRKIDTEAFF; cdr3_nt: TGTGCCACCAGCAGGAAAATTGACACTGAAGCTTTCTTT
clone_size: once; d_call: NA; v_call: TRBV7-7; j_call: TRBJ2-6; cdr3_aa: CASSPPASGANVLTF; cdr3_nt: TGTGCTAGCAGCCCGCCAGCATCTGGGGCCAACGTCCTGACTTTC
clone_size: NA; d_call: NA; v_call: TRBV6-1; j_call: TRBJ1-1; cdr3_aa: CASSEGSRVRAFF; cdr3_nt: TGTGCCAGCAGTGAAGGATCCAGGGTTAGGGCTTTCTTT
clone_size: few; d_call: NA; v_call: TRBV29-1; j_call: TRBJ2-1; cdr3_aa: CSVEGLVQSSYNEQFF; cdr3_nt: TGCAGCGTTGAAGGGCTAGTTCAGAGCTCCTACAATGAGCAGTTCTTC
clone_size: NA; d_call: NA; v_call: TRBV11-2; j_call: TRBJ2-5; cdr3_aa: CASSLGPGRTQETQYF; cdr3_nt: TGTGCCAGCAGCTTAGGGCCAGGCCGGACACAAGAGACCCAGTACTTC
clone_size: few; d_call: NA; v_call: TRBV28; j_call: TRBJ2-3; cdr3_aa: CASSLTQLGSTDTQYF; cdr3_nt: TGTGCCAGCAGTTTAACCCAACTAGGGAGCACAGATACGCAGTATTTT
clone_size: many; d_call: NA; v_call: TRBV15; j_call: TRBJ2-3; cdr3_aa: CATSRRSTDTQYF; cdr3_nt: TGTGCCACCAGCAGAAGGAGCACAGATACGCAGTATTTT
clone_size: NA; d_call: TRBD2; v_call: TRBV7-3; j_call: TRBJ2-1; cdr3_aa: CASSAGLAGSYNEQFF; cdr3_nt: TGTGCCAGCAGCGCGGGACTAGCGGGATCCTACAATGAGCAGTTCTTC
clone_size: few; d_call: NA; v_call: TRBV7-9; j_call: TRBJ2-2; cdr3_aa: CASSKIRDGGELFF; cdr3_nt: TGTGCCAGCAGCAAAATCAGGGACGGCGGGGAGCTGTTTTTT
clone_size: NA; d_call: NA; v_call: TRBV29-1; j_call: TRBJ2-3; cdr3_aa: CSVEDREADTQYF; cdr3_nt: TGCAGCGTTGAAGACAGGGAGGCAGATACGCAGTATTTT
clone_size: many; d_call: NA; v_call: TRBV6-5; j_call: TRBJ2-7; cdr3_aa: CASSYRGGPYEQYF; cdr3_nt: TGTGCCAGCAGTTACCGCGGAGGTCCCTACGAGCAGTACTTC
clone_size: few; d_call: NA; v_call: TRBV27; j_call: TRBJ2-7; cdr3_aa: CASTPGPSVYEQYF; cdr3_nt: TGTGCCAGCACCCCGGGCCCCTCTGTTTACGAGCAGTACTTC
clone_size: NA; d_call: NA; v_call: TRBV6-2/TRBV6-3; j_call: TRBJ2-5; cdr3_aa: CASSSWGRQETQYF; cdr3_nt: TGTGCCAGCAGCTCGTGGGGGAGGCAAGAGACCCAGTACTTC
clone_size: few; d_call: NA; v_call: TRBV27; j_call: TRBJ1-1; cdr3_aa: CASSLSRGREAFF; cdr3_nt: TGTGCCAGCAGTTTATCGAGGGGGAGAGAAGCTTTCTTT
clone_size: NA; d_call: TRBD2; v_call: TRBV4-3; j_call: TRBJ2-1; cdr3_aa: CASSQGTSGGNNEQFF; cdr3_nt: TGCGCCAGCAGCCAAGGGACTAGCGGGGGGAACAATGAGCAGTTCTTC
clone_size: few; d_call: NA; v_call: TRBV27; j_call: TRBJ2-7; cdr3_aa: CASSLSVGDGIGEQYF; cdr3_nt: TGTGCCAGCAGTTTATCGGTCGGGGACGGTATCGGGGAGCAGTACTTC
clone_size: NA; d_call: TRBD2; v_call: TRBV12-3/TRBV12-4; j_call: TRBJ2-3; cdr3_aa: CTSSSGTSGYESTDTQYF; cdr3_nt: TGTACCAGCAGTTCCGGGACTAGCGGGTATGAGTCTACAGATACGCAGTATTTT
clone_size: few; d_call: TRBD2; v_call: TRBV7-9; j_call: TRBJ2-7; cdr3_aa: CASTPGRDHEQYF; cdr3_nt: TGTGCCAGCACCCCCGGGAGGGATCACGAGCAGTACTTC
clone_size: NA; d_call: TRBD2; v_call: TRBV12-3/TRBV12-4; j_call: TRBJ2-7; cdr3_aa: CASIPRDYRSSYEQYF; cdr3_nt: TGTGCCAGCATACCCAGGGACTATCGAAGCTCCTACGAGCAGTACTTC
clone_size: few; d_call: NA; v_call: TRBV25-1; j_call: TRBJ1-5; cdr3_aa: CASSEWGVDQPQHF; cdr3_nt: TGTGCCAGCAGTGAATGGGGGGTGGATCAGCCCCAGCATTTT
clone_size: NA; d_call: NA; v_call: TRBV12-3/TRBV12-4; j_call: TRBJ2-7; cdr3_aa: CASTQGAWQYF; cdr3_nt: TGTGCCAGCACCCAGGGAGCATGGCAGTACTTC